The entry below describes one T cell receptor (beta chain). This clonotype was counted a single time. No antigen is known for it. Base qualities were left out, and no much larger clone turns up one base away. One read alone is a weak basis. There are 14 amino acids in the CDR3, from cysteine to phenylalanine inclusive. The retained sequence is limited to the CDR3, 42 bases, with the frame set at the first base. The trim is 6 bases for V and 7 bases for J, with a gap of 15 bases between the germline ends. The germline V gene (reference sequence) supplies CDR1 LNHDA and CDR2 SQIVND. This entry comes from a study of T cell repertoires in cytomegalovirus infection (dated by TCRdb to about 2019). The study in broad terms: Recently identified HLA-C-restricted CMV epitopes, whose presentation resists viral immunomodulation, were targeted by peptide stimulations together with well-studied HLA-B-restricted epitopes. Donor HLA type was relevant to the analysis, because carriage of CMV infection together with the matching HLA type was indicated by public TCR beta signatures.

Paper-wide results and their limitations: In both this cohort and an independent roughly 350-donor cohort, the cumulative frequency of public TCR beta family members distinguished carriers of CMV infection plus the relevant HLA type. The ex vivo response was dominated by HLA-C-restricted CMV-specific TCR beta clonotypes, which also provided the single most frequent clonotype in two of eight donors.

Sequencing was carried out with an Illumina HiSeq 1500. TCRdb's own reprocessing of the public reads used fastp at Q25 and MiXCR and kept productive beta chains. Entries that share a CDR3 protein sequence are merged under the most common genes and DNA. The sample data list 100,000 to 150,000 distinct CDR3 sequences, and over 25% of these were observed just once. 58% of the sample is in the top ten clones. The meaning of the sample's treatment or condition label: in vitro stimulation with specific CMV peptide epitopes to enrich CMV-specific T cells. The V gene is TRBV19 and the J gene is TRBJ1-4, with an unclear D gene assignment. The sequencing used CD8+ T cells from cultured PBMCs, collected from culture after CMV antigen stimulation. The TCR comes from a human donor in good health (CMV status not recorded). Some clones in this sample may be carry-over from other donors' samples. The CDR3 has the sequence CASSRGPPSEKLFF. At the DNA level, the sequence is TGTGCCAGTAGCCGAGGTCCTCCGAGTGAAAAACTGTTTTTT.